The source of this TCR beta chain is a study of cytomegalovirus exposure and HLA in healthy donors. Notes on this clone: What it binds is not known.

The study ran its PCR with 60 Vbeta and 13 Jbeta primers. TCRdb's table, derived via immunoSEQ multiplex PCR, lists solely in-frame clones and lacks some. The profile shows 120,000 to 150,000 clones, about 76% of them singletons. Study outcomes and limitations: Analysis was carried out at a later point, and it linked a missense DCLRE1C variant to TCR beta V- and J-gene trimming.

Looked up from germline, CDR1 is SGHDT and CDR2 is YYEEEE. V gave up 3 bases and J gave up 2 bases, with 11 bases separating them. This CDR3 is 14 amino acids long. The origin of this receptor is a man aged 18 to 30 in good health and CMV-seronegative. The sequenced sample consisted of PBMCs. The genes are TRBV5-6 and TRBJ2-5; D perhaps matches TRBD1 (5 bases). CDR3 sequence (DNA): TGTGCCAGCAGCTCCCAGGGTGGGCAAGAGACCCAGTACTTC. Protein sequence: CASSSQGGQETQYF.